This T cell receptor (beta chain) stems from a study of cytomegalovirus exposure and HLA in healthy donors. The study's findings and limits: Exclusion applied to some V segments, including TRBV6-2 and TRBV6-3, as they were indistinguishable. A later analysis by the authors found several of the most significant clusters apparently linked to common viral pathogens. Available immune exposure information covered CMV serostatus only. Prediction of most subjects' HLA-A and HLA-B alleles by TCR beta sequences was reportedly accurate.

Deletions cut 4 bases from V and 2 bases from J, with 9 bases between. Per the germline V gene, CDR1 is SGHDT and CDR2 is YYEEEE. This CDR3 has 13 amino acids. PCR involved 60 Vbeta and 13 Jbeta primers. Assay used: immunoSEQ multiplex PCR; TCRdb lists only in-frame clones, some missing. This sample has fewer than 200,000 clones, with around 73% found just once. In the case of this clone: Its antigen is currently unknown.

This chain joins TRBV5-6 and TRBJ1-1; D not resolved. The specimen was PBMCs. The sequence derives from a woman aged 18-29 years in good health and CMV-seropositive. Here the CDR3 DNA reads TGTGCCAGCAGCCCGGGATTTAACACTGAAGCTTTCTTT. It codes for CASSPGFNTEAFF.